A selection of T cell receptor beta chains follows, all from one sample in a study of T cells expressing NK-cell markers. From the 5' RACE reads, TCRdb lists one entry per CDR3 protein and no DNA. The sample yields about 160,000 distinct CDR3 sequences, of which the top ten take up about 18%. Material: blood T cells: a sorted CD56 or NKG2C T cell subset, CD4+ or CD8+ T cells, or bulk PBMC T cells (not recorded which). The source is a woman between 18 and 75 years old in good health. Each CDR3 is given with its conserved first and last residue.

TRBV12-3/TRBV12-4,TRBJ1-1,CASSSGRPGGAFF
TRBV5-5,TRBJ1-1,CASSLQGARRAFF
TRBV20-1,TRBJ2-5,CSARAGGSEETQYF
TRBV7-9,TRBJ2-3,CASSLAGGSDTQYF
TRBV20-1,TRBJ1-6,CSVPRRNSPLHF
TRBV5-1,TRBJ2-7,CASSLEVGSSYEQYF
TRBV6-1,TRBJ2-5,CASNPSAVETQYF
TRBV7-9,TRBJ2-7,CASSISGLARTYEQYF
TRBV7-2,TRBJ2-5,CASSQTGDRTWYF
TRBV6-1,TRBJ2-2,CASSVSATSVNTGELFF
TRBV9,TRBJ2-3,CASCRDLHTDTQYF
TRBV6-5,TRBJ1-4,CASSYSVANEKLFF
TRBV12-3/TRBV12-4,TRBJ2-7,CASSGQGTTSGEQYF
TRBV2,TRBJ2-5,CASSGMAGGRLETQYF
TRBV7-3,TRBJ2-5,CASSPRGGASETQYF
TRBV5-1,TRBJ2-3,CASSLDGRALDTQYF
TRBV6-1,TRBJ1-4,CASSGRGQTNEKLFF
TRBV12-3/TRBV12-4,TRBJ1-5,CASSSGFQPQHF
TRBV5-1,TRBJ1-5,CASSLGQGSESAQHF
TRBV5-6,TRBJ2-2,CASKVTPQAGELFF